These 22 T cell receptor beta chains originate from one sample sequenced in a study of blood T cell repertoires in COVID-19 (TCRdb year 2020). Library preparation was by the immunoSEQ multiplex PCR assay. Drawn from immuneACCESS, this table holds only the in-frame rearrangements with V and J called that TCRdb kept. Clones are partly lost; checked studies trace under half to an unresolved V gene and leave the rest unexplained. The sample records under 200,000 clones, about nine tenths of which are singletons. The top ten clones comprise roughly 9.7% of the sample. The sample was peripheral blood. These receptors were obtained from a woman aged 55 to 70 with COVID-19, enrolled during active disease.

The chain uses TRBV11-3 and TRBJ1-2, with D tentatively TRBD1 (6 bases). V was cut by 0 bases and J by 4 bases, with 6 bases left in between. Germline CDR1 is SGHNT and CDR2 is YENEEA. This CDR3 comprises 13 residues. CDR3 residues: CASSLEQGYGYTF. The CDR3 nucleotides are TGTGCCAGCAGCTTAGAACAGGGCTATGGCTACACCTTC.

The chain carries TRBV7-9 and TRBJ2-3, with D perhaps TRBD1 (6 bases). V lost 4 bases and J 1 base, leaving 15 bases between the germline ends. CDR3 length: 16 residues. Per the germline V gene, CDR1 is SEHNR and CDR2 is FQNEAQ (reference sequence). Here the CDR3 DNA reads TGTGCCAGCAGCTCAGGCTATGAGGGGGGCACAGATACGCAGTATTTT. Translation: CASSSGYEGGTDTQYF.

This chain links TRBV10-1 with TRBJ1-4; 10 nucleotides match TRBD1. Per the germline V gene, CDR1 is WNHNN and CDR2 is SYGVQD (reference sequence). Unmatched junction bases numbered 2, after V lost 3 bases and J lost 7 bases. The CDR3 spans 14 residues. For the CDR3, the DNA is TGCGCCAGCAGTGATGGGACAGGGGCTGAAAAACTGTTTTTT. Its protein is CASSDGTGAEKLFF.

V is TRBV4-1 and J is TRBJ1-2; no reliable D call. Germline loops: CDR1 MGHRA, CDR2 YSYEKL. The CDR3 is 17 amino acids. Trimming stripped 0 bases from V and 8 bases from J, with 22 bases between. CDR3 nucleotide sequence: TGCGCCAGCAGCCAAGATCTTGGTAATGACCGTCGGGAGGGCTACACCTTC. Protein sequence: CASSQDLGNDRREGYTF.

V is TRBV10-3 and J is TRBJ2-1; the D is unclear. This CDR3 has 14 residues. CDR1 ENHRY and CDR2 SYGVKD come from the germline V gene. The V and J ends lost 3 bases and 10 bases respectively, with 16 bases between them. The CDR3 protein is CAISDPGEEEEQFF. The CDR3, as DNA: TGTGCCATCAGTGACCCCGGAGAGGAAGAAGAGCAGTTCTTC.

This chain joins TRBV9 and TRBJ2-7, with TRBD2 identical over 9 bases. CDR3 size: 15 residues. The V segment lost 0 bases and the J segment 4 bases; nucleotides outside the gene matches: 5. Per the germline V gene, CDR1 is SGDLS and CDR2 is YYNGEE. The CDR3 here is CASSVDGREGYEQYF. The CDR3 DNA sequence: TGTGCCAGCAGCGTAGATGGGCGGGAGGGATACGAGCAGTACTTC.

V usage is TRBV4-1 and J usage is TRBJ1-1; TRBD1 matches at 12 bases. The CDR3 has 16 residues. In germline, CDR1 is MGHRA, CDR2 YSYEKL. The V and J ends lost 6 bases and 4 bases, in that order; junction bases with no gene match: 9. The CDR3 spells CASSTGTGGSPTEAFF. The CDR3 DNA reads TGCGCCAGCAGTACCGGGACAGGGGGCTCCCCCACTGAAGCTTTCTTT.

The chain is built from TRBV30 and TRBJ2-7; a possible D gene is TRBD1 (5 bases). The CDR3 sequence is 14 residues long. V was cut by 2 bases and J by 4 bases, with 15 bases left in between. Per germline, CDR1 GTSNPN and CDR2 SVGIG (reference sequence). The DNA for the CDR3 is TGTGCCTGGAGTCAGGGAAATTCGCGGTACGAGCAGTACTTC. Its protein product is CAWSQGNSRYEQYF.

V usage is TRBV30 and J usage is TRBJ1-5; perhaps TRBD1 as D (5 bases). Per the germline V gene, CDR1 is GTSNPN and CDR2 is SVGIG (reference sequence). The CDR3 covers 14 residues. The V gene lost 4 bases and the J gene lost 1 base, with 11 bases spanning the gap. The CDR3 sequence: CAWKDIRSNQPQHF. CDR3 sequence (DNA): TGTGCCTGGAAGGACATCCGCAGCAATCAGCCCCAGCATTTT.

This clone was detected a few times. The chain employs TRBV5-1 and TRBJ2-3; 11 bases line up with TRBD2. Trimming at V came to 0 bases and at J to 2 bases, leaving 2 bases not matched to a gene. Germline V gene lookup returns CDR1 SGHRS and CDR2 YFSETQ. The CDR3 spans 16 residues. The CDR3 DNA follows: TGCGCCAGCAGCTTGGGGGGACTAGCGGCCACAGATACGCAGTATTTT. Protein product: CASSLGGLAATDTQYF.

The rearrangement uses TRBV19 and TRBJ1-6; 7 bases map to TRBD1. The V segment lost 7 bases and the J segment 0 bases; nucleotides outside the gene matches: 3. CDR1 is LNHDA, CDR2 SQIVND, per germline (reference sequence). This CDR3 is 15 amino acids long. CDR3: CASTTGISYNSPLHF. Written as DNA, the CDR3 is TGTGCCAGTACGACAGGGATCTCCTATAATTCACCCCTCCACTTT.

V is TRBV10-3 and J is TRBJ2-3; 7 nucleotides agree with TRBD1. The CDR3 runs to 16 residues. After removal of 4 bases from V and 2 bases from J, the junction contained 9 bases not matched to a gene. Germline-derived CDR1 and CDR2 are ENHRY and SYGVKD. The CDR3 DNA follows: TGTGCCATCAGTGGAAAAGACAGGGCCTACACAGATACGCAGTATTTT. Its translation: CAISGKDRAYTDTQYF.

This clone was counted once. The V and J genes are TRBV4-3 and TRBJ1-1; D gene unclear. V was shortened by 4 bases and J by 4 bases, with 10 bases between the two germline ends. Germline CDR1 and CDR2: LGHNA and YSLEER. CDR3 length: 13 amino acids. CDR3: CASSRLRGTEAFF. The DNA of the CDR3 is TGCGCCAGCAGCCGACTACGAGGCACTGAAGCTTTCTTT.

The chain employs TRBV11-3 and TRBJ2-7; 11 nucleotides agree with TRBD1. V trimming: 5 bases; J trimming: 4 bases; junction bases outside the gene matches: 1. CDR1 and CDR2 from the germline V gene are SGHNT and YENEEA. The CDR3 sequence is 13 residues long. The CDR3, as DNA: TGTGCCAGCAGCCGGGACAGGGGGTACGAGCAGTACTTC. Its protein is CASSRDRGYEQYF.

The V and J genes are TRBV29-1 and TRBJ2-4; maybe TRBD2 (6 bases). The germline V gene has CDR1 SQVTM and CDR2 ANQGSEA. Trimming took 7 bases from V and 3 from J, leaving 13 bases between them. The CDR3 consists of 13 residues. DNA of the CDR3: TGCAGCGCCCGCGGGACTTTCAAAAACATTCAGTACTTC. Translation: CSARGTFKNIQYF.

This clone was seen only once. This rearrangement joins TRBV4-2 to TRBJ2-1; TRBD1 agrees at 9 bases. Losses at the gene ends were 1 base for V and 7 bases for J; bases not matched to a gene: 2. The CDR3 contains 14 residues. Germline V gene data show CDR1 as LGHNA and CDR2 as YNFKEQ. CDR3 sequence reads: CASSQVGQGNEQFF. The CDR3 bases are TGTGCCAGCAGCCAAGTGGGACAGGGAAATGAGCAGTTCTTC.

The chain is built from TRBV30 and TRBJ1-5, with unresolved D. The V gene's germline CDR1 is GTSNPN and CDR2 SVGIG (reference sequence). CDR3 length: 13 residues. V was shortened by 2 bases and J by 7 bases, with 12 bases between the two germline ends. DNA of the CDR3: TGTGCCTGGAGTTTAGAGGAGGGACAGCCCCAGCATTTT. Translated, it gives CAWSLEEGQPQHF.

This chain joins TRBV21-1 and TRBJ2-7; the tabulated D call, TRBD2, remains unverified against the DNA. TRBV21-1 is assigned pseudogene status. This CDR3 is built from 15 residues. The CDR3 loop reads CASLYVGTRTYEQYF. CDR3 bases: TGTGCCAGCCTTTACGTGGGGACTCGAACCTACGAGCAGTACTTC.

The chain combines TRBV28 with TRBJ1-4; 9 bases match TRBD1. The CDR3 runs to 14 residues. The germline gives CDR1 MDHEN, CDR2 SYDVKM. The V gene end was trimmed by 4 bases and the J gene end by 7 bases; junction bases not matched to a gene: 4. CDR3 sequence: CASSSGTGTEKLFF. The DNA for the CDR3 is TGTGCCAGCAGTTCCGGGACAGGGACTGAAAAACTGTTTTTT.

The rearrangement joins TRBV20-1 to TRBJ1-5, with D possibly being TRBD1 (6 bases). Germline V gene sequence: CDR1 DFQATT, CDR2 SNEGSKA (reference sequence). Trimming took 3 bases from V and 7 from J, leaving 13 bases between them. The CDR3 spans 13 residues. The CDR3 DNA reads TGCAGTGCTAGTGAGCAGGGGAGACAGCCCCAGCATTTT. Protein product: CSASEQGRQPQHF.

The chain carries TRBV6-5 and TRBJ1-5; TRBD1 is a possible D gene (6 bases). Trimming left V 7 bases short and J 7 bases short, with 14 bases between. The germline V gene encodes CDR1 MNHEY and CDR2 SVGAGI. The CDR3 has 13 residues. CDR3 DNA: TGTGCCAGCAAAGGGGGGGGGAGCCAGCCCCAGCATTTT. Translation: CASKGGGSQPQHF.

The rearrangement joins TRBV6-4 to TRBJ2-1; D not resolved. Germline lookup yields CDR1 MRHNA and CDR2 SNTAGT. Trimming left V 6 bases short and J 0 bases short, with 12 bases between. This CDR3 contains 15 residues. CDR3 sequence: CASRVTYSSYNEQFF. The CDR3 nucleotides are TGTGCCAGCAGAGTGACATATAGCTCCTACAATGAGCAGTTCTTC.